This entry lists 18 T cell receptor beta chains sequenced from one sample in a study of shared clonotypes between healthy human individuals. The assay was immunoSEQ multiplex PCR, and TCRdb's table has in-frame clones only and misses some. The sample carries approximately 710,000 clones, less than 95% recorded once. The source material was memory CD8+ T cells from PBMCs. Subset described: CD45RO+ cells pooled with CCR7-negative TemRA cells. The source is a man between 18 and 29 years old in good health. Some clones in this sample may be carry-over from other donors' samples.

This clone has more than one count but fewer than ten. V is TRBV7-6 and J is TRBJ1-1; D uncertain. The V gene's germline CDR1 is SGHVS and CDR2 FNYEAQ. The CDR3 loop spans 15 amino acids. Trimming stripped 0 bases from V and 7 bases from J, with 15 bases between. The CDR3 loop reads CASSLAVNSANEAFF. The CDR3 nucleotides are TGTGCCAGCAGCTTAGCGGTGAACAGTGCCAATGAAGCTTTCTTT. The full variable domain, its missing parts supplied by reference TRBV7-6 and TRBJ1-1, is GAGVSQSPRYKVTKRGQDVALRCDPISGHVSLYWYRQALGQGPEFLTYFNYEAQQDKSGLPNDRFSAERPEGSISTLTIQRTEQRDSAMYRCASSLAVNSANEAFFGQGTRLTVV.

This chain links TRBV28 with TRBJ1-5; maybe TRBD1 (5 bases). This CDR3 region has 12 residues. The ends were cut back, 3 bases at V and 6 bases at J, with 6 bases in the middle. CDR1 is MDHEN and CDR2 is SYDVKM in the germline V gene. The CDR3 region has the DNA TGTGCCAGCAGTTTGAGGGGTCAGCCCCAGCATTTT. Amino acids: CASSLRGQPQHF. The full variable domain, in which reference TRBV28 and TRBJ1-5 provide the parts outside the CDR3, is DVKVTQSSRYLVKRTGEKVFLECVQDMDHENMFWYRQDPGLGLRLIYFSYDVKMKEKGDIPEGYSVSREKKERFSLILESASTNQTSMYLCASSLRGQPQHFGDGTRLSIL.

The chain has TRBV27 and TRBJ2-3; TRBD1 aligns across 8 bases. The CDR3 extends over 17 amino acids. Germline CDR1 MNHEY, CDR2 SMNVEV (reference sequence). V lost 6 bases, J lost 3 bases, and 14 bases stayed unmatched. CDR3 DNA: TGTGCCAGCAGACCCGCCGGACAGGGCTTCGTTACAGATACGCAGTATTTT. Residues: CASRPAGQGFVTDTQYF.

The chain recombines TRBV6-1 with TRBJ1-2, with a weak D call TRBD1 (5 bases). V lost 5 bases to trimming and J lost 9 bases, with 10 bases between them. Looked up from germline, CDR1 is MNHNS and CDR2 is SASEGT. This CDR3 is 11 amino acids long. CDR3 coding DNA: TGTGCCAGCAGTCCGGGGACGAGCTACACCTTC. Translated: CASSPGTSYTF.

V gene TRBV5-5 combines with J gene TRBJ2-7; 9 nucleotides align to TRBD1. The CDR3 is 15 amino acids. The ends lost 4 bases at V and 5 bases at J; junction bases unmatched: 10. Looked up from germline, CDR1 is SGHKS and CDR2 is YYEKEE (reference sequence). The CDR3 DNA reads as TGTGCCAGCAGCCAAGAAGGGGACAGGGTCAACGAGCAGTACTTC. Protein sequence: CASSQEGDRVNEQYF.

This rearrangement joins TRBV9 to TRBJ2-7; D not certain. CDR3 size: 15 residues. Germline values: CDR1 SGDLS, CDR2 YYNGEE. V was shortened by 0 bases and J by 3 bases, with 13 bases between the two germline ends. CDR3 nucleotide sequence: TGTGCCAGCAGCGTAGGGGGTACGGACCTCTACGAGCAGTACTTC. Translated, it gives CASSVGGTDLYEQYF. Full variable domain (missing parts from reference TRBV9 and TRBJ2-7): DSGVTQTPKHLITATGQRVTLRCSPRSGDLSVYWYQQSLDQGLQFLIQYYNGEERAKGNILERFSAQQFPDLHSELNLSSLELGDSALYFCASSVGGTDLYEQYFGPGTRLTVT.

This rearrangement joins TRBV11-2 to TRBJ1-2; 9 nucleotides line up with TRBD1. V dropped 4 bases and J dropped 2; count of bases not matched to a gene: 11. The V gene's germline CDR1 is SGHAT and CDR2 FQNNGV. This CDR3 spans 17 amino acids. DNA of the CDR3: TGTGCCAGCAGCTCCCGACCGGGACAGGGCACAAACTATGGCTACACCTTC. Residues: CASSSRPGQGTNYGYTF.

V usage is TRBV29-1 and J usage is TRBJ2-1; TRBD2 matches at 15 bases. The CDR3 length is 17 residues. Germline V gene lookup returns CDR1 SQVTM and CDR2 ANQGSEA. J lost 0 bases, V lost 6 bases, and 6 bases had no gene match. The CDR3 sequence: CSVAGTSGGSSYNEQFF. Written as DNA, the CDR3 is TGCAGCGTAGCCGGGACTAGCGGGGGGAGCTCCTACAATGAGCAGTTCTTC.

The chain couples TRBV5-1 to TRBJ2-1; 15 bases align to TRBD2. After removal of 1 base from V and 5 bases from J, the junction contained 7 bases not matched to a gene. The CDR3 is made up of 18 amino acids. CDR1 and CDR2 (germline): SGHRS, YFSETQ. CDR3 DNA: TGCGCCAGCAGCTTGTTCGGGACTAGCGGGAGGATGGACAATGAGCAGTTCTTC. Protein product: CASSLFGTSGRMDNEQFF. Full variable domain (outside the CDR3, taken from reference TRBV5-1 and TRBJ2-1): KAGVTQTPRYLIKTRGQQVTLSCSPISGHRSVSWYQQTPGQGLQFLFEYFSETQRNKGNFPGRFSGRQFSNSRSEMNVSTLELGDSALYLCASSLFGTSGRMDNEQFFGPGTRLTVL.

The chain couples TRBV23-1 to TRBJ2-5; D ambiguous. TRBV23-1 is reported as an ORF; its role is uncertain. CDR3 length: 11 amino acids. With 4 bases removed from V and 3 bases from J, the gap between germline ends came to 3 bases. CDR3 in DNA: TGCGCCAGCAGTCCGAAAGAGACCCAGTACTTC. Protein product: CASSPKETQYF.

The rearrangement links TRBV10-2 to TRBJ2-7, with D hard to call. There are 12 residues in the CDR3. V shed 1 base and J shed 7 bases, with 8 bases lying between them. Germline V lookup: CDR1 WSHSY, CDR2 SAAADI. The CDR3 loop is CASSEYGGEQYF. As DNA, the CDR3 is TGCGCCAGCAGTGAGTATGGCGGAGAGCAGTACTTC.

This rearrangement joins TRBV7-9 to TRBJ2-7; possible D gene TRBD1, 6 bases. Deletions cut 1 base from V and 4 bases from J, with 17 bases between. Germline assignment: CDR1 SEHNR and CDR2 FQNEAQ (reference sequence). The CDR3 has 16 amino acids. The chain's CDR3 is CASSLVMVAGEYEQYF. The CDR3, as DNA: TGTGCCAGCAGCTTAGTCATGGTCGCAGGGGAGTACGAGCAGTACTTC.

The chain's CDR3 is CASSGSGQGPFSYNEQFF. In nucleotides, the CDR3 is TGTGCCAGCAGTGGATCTGGACAGGGACCCTTTTCCTACAATGAGCAGTTCTTC. The chain employs TRBV25-1 and TRBJ2-1, with TRBD1 identical over 8 bases. Germline V gene data show CDR1 as MGHDK and CDR2 as SYGVNS. After removal of 4 bases from V and 1 base from J, the junction contained 12 bases not matched to a gene. This CDR3 comprises 18 residues.

The chain joins TRBV4-1 to TRBJ2-1; unclear D gene. V was pared by 0 bases and J by 8 bases, with 14 bases between. CDR1 is MGHRA and CDR2 is YSYEKL in the germline V gene. The CDR3 is made up of 15 amino acids. CDR3 bases: TGCGCCAGCAGCCAAGATATCCTGGGTCGGGATGAGCAGTTCTTC. Amino acid sequence: CASSQDILGRDEQFF.

This chain connects TRBV23-1 to TRBJ1-3; D is uncertain. TRBV23-1 falls under the ORF class, with uncertain function. This CDR3 contains 15 residues. V was pared by 0 bases and J by 5 bases, with 11 bases between. The CDR3 region is CASSQSGTPRNTIYF. CDR3 sequence (DNA): TGCGCCAGCAGTCAATCGGGCACTCCTAGAAACACCATATATTTT.

J is TRBJ2-7 and V is TRBV27, with 8 bases matching TRBD2. The CDR3 runs 16 residues. The junction had 12 bases not matched to a gene; V was cut back by 5 bases and J by 3 bases. Looked up from germline, CDR1 is MNHEY and CDR2 is SMNVEV (reference sequence). The chain's CDR3 is CASSPPRAGVFYEQYF. For the CDR3, the DNA is TGTGCCAGCAGTCCCCCCCGAGCGGGAGTTTTCTACGAGCAGTACTTC.

V is TRBV27 and J is TRBJ1-5; D not certain. Looked up from germline, CDR1 is MNHEY and CDR2 is SMNVEV (reference sequence). The CDR3 spans 15 residues. V was shortened by 2 bases and J by 0 bases, with 8 bases between the two germline ends. CDR3 sequence reads: CASSLGPNSNQPQHF. The CDR3 DNA follows: TGTGCCAGCAGTTTAGGCCCGAATAGCAATCAGCCCCAGCATTTT.

The gene calls are TRBV11-2 and TRBJ2-7; D assignment may be TRBD1 or TRBD2 (5 bases each). Trimming shortened V by 5 bases and J by 2 bases, and 16 bases separated the two germline ends. The CDR3 length is 15 residues. Germline-derived CDR1 and CDR2 are SGHAT and FQNNGV. The chain's CDR3 is CASSLGPPSTYEQYF. Written as DNA, the CDR3 is TGTGCCAGCAGCCTGGGACCGCCAAGTACCTACGAGCAGTACTTC.